This is a list of T cell receptor beta chains from one sample in a study of blood T cell repertoires in COVID-19. The repertoire was sequenced with immunoSEQ multiplex PCR; TCRdb's copy has only in-frame clones and lacks some. This sample has about 270,000 clones, with more than 85% found just once. The material sequenced was PBMCs or T cells enriched from blood (not recorded which). The receptors shown here come from a man aged 40-50 years who had been exposed to COVID-19. Both conserved end residues are part of each CDR3. D genes are given only for firm matches. Clone size is stated in some rows and not others, as once, few, many or a class when expanded.

TRBJ1-1	-	TRBV6-4	-	CASRPRAAGASNTEAFF	TGTGCCAGCAGACCTAGGGCGGCAGGGGCGTCGAACACTGAAGCTTTCTTT
TRBJ1-1	-	TRBV7-9	TRBD1	CASSLTGASTEAFF	TGTGCCAGCAGCTTAACAGGGGCCTCCACTGAAGCTTTCTTT
TRBJ1-5	-	TRBV28	-	CASSFRQTYSNQPQHF	TGTGCCAGCAGTTTCCGACAGACTTATAGCAATCAGCCCCAGCATTTT
TRBJ2-1	-	TRBV18	-	CASSPEAISSYNEQFF	TGTGCCAGCTCACCCGAAGCGATTAGCTCCTACAATGAGCAGTTCTTC
TRBJ1-6	-	TRBV9	TRBD1	CASSVADRSNSPLHF	TGTGCCAGCAGCGTAGCGGACAGGAGTAATTCACCCCTCCACTTT
TRBJ1-1	once	TRBV9	-	CASSAAASNTEAFF	TGTGCCAGCAGCGCAGCGGCCTCGAACACTGAAGCTTTCTTT
TRBJ2-3	-	TRBV7-2	TRBD2	CASSRGLAETDTQYF	TGTGCCAGCAGCCGGGGACTAGCGGAGACAGATACGCAGTATTTT
TRBJ1-5	-	TRBV7-8	-	CASSAIDRPNQPQHF	TGTGCCAGCAGCGCGATTGACAGGCCAAATCAGCCCCAGCATTTT
TRBJ2-1	-	TRBV24-1	TRBD2	CATSDPSGSIYNEQFF	TGTGCCACCAGTGACCCGAGCGGGAGTATCTACAATGAGCAGTTCTTC
TRBJ2-1	many	TRBV25-1	TRBD2	CASSEYGAGGSYNEQFF	TGTGCCAGCAGTGAATATGGTGCGGGAGGCTCCTACAATGAGCAGTTCTTC
TRBJ2-1	-	TRBV9	TRBD1	CASSVGIDRGRFPLGRNEQFF	TGTGCCAGCAGCGTAGGAATAGACAGGGGGCGATTCCCCCTCGGGCGCAATGAGCAGTTCTTC
TRBJ2-1	-	TRBV15	-	CATSRDQGAYNEQFF	TGTGCCACCAGCAGAGATCAAGGGGCCTACAATGAGCAGTTCTTC
TRBJ2-7	once	TRBV5-1	-	CASTREGAIGYEQYF	TGCGCCAGCACCCGGGAGGGGGCAATCGGTTACGAGCAGTACTTC
TRBJ1-6	-	TRBV2	TRBD1	CASSGDRGHSPLHF	TGTGCCAGCAGTGGGGACAGGGGGCATTCACCCCTCCACTTT
TRBJ1-6	-	TRBV9	-	CASSVAVREPNSPLHF	TGTGCCAGCAGCGTAGCAGTTCGGGAACCAAATTCACCCCTCCACTTT
TRBJ1-1	-	TRBV28	TRBD1	CASSLRGLNTEAFF	TGTGCCAGCAGCCTCAGGGGGTTGAACACTGAAGCTTTCTTT
TRBJ2-1	-	TRBV19	TRBD1	CASSEQGAEQFF	TGTGCCAGTAGTGAACAGGGGGCCGAGCAGTTCTTC
TRBJ1-1	-	TRBV6-5	-	CASSPGGAMNTEAFF	TGTGCCAGCAGCCCAGGTGGGGCAATGAACACTGAAGCTTTCTTT
TRBJ1-1	medium-sized	TRBV28	TRBD1	CASSLEGQYTEAFF	TGTGCCAGCAGTTTAGAGGGACAGTACACTGAAGCTTTCTTT
TRBJ2-5	-	TRBV7-3	TRBD1	CASSATGGETQYF	TGTGCCAGCAGCGCCACAGGGGGTGAGACCCAGTACTTC
TRBJ2-2	-	TRBV11-3	-	CASSYSLDTNTGELFF	TGTGCCAGCAGCTATAGCTTGGACACGAACACCGGGGAGCTGTTTTTT
TRBJ1-2	-	TRBV12-5	TRBD1	CASADRGDPNYGYTF	TGTGCTAGCGCGGACAGGGGAGACCCTAACTATGGCTACACCTTC
TRBJ2-7	once	TRBV7-9	TRBD1	CASSWARTGGLHEQYF	TGTGCCAGCAGCTGGGCGCGAACAGGGGGGCTGCACGAGCAGTACTTC
TRBJ2-1	once	TRBV5-5	-	CASSSQGYEQFF	TGTGCCAGCAGCTCGCAGGGCTATGAGCAGTTCTTC
TRBJ1-1	few	TRBV30	-	CAWSVPTGTEAFF	TGTGCCTGGAGTGTACCGACGGGCACTGAAGCTTTCTTT
TRBJ1-5	-	TRBV28	-	CASSPSGFQPQHF	TGTGCCAGCAGCCCGTCGGGGTTTCAGCCCCAGCATTTT
TRBJ1-5	-	TRBV28	-	CASTTRRQPQHF	TGTGCCAGCACAACTAGGCGACAGCCCCAGCATTTT
TRBJ2-7	-	TRBV7-6	-	CASSPSGYEQYF	TGTGCCAGCAGCCCTTCGGGCTACGAGCAGTACTTC
TRBJ2-5	-	TRBV19	TRBD2	CASKAGAQETQYF	TGTGCCAGTAAAGCGGGGGCCCAAGAGACCCAGTACTTC
TRBJ2-5	-	TRBV7-8	TRBD2	CASSFSSGRAGETQYF	TGTGCCAGCAGCTTTTCTAGCGGGAGAGCAGGAGAGACCCAGTACTTC
TRBJ2-7	-	TRBV14	-	CASSQEMRDYEQYF	TGTGCCAGCAGCCAAGAAATGAGAGACTACGAGCAGTACTTC
TRBJ1-1	-	TRBV6-2/TRBV6-3	-	CASSTGLGRNTEAFF	TGTGCCAGCAGTACGGGACTGGGTCGGAACACTGAAGCTTTCTTT
TRBJ2-1	few	TRBV18	TRBD2	CASSGITSGSIDEQFF	TGTGCCAGCTCGGGAATAACTAGCGGGAGTATCGATGAGCAGTTCTTC
TRBJ2-3	once	TRBV24-1	TRBD2	CATSASLAGSTDTQYF	TGTGCCACCAGTGCCTCGCTAGCGGGATCCACAGATACGCAGTATTTT
TRBJ1-3	-	TRBV5-4	-	CASSLGQHLSGNTIYF	TGTGCCAGCAGCCTAGGACAGCATCTCTCTGGAAACACCATATATTTT
TRBJ1-2	-	TRBV3-1/TRBV3-2	TRBD1	CASSQDLSDYRGNGYTF	TGTGCCAGCAGCCAAGACCTCTCGGATTACAGGGGGAATGGCTACACCTTC
TRBJ2-3	-	TRBV14	-	CASSQDSVRYKQYF	TGTGCCAGCAGCCAAGATAGTGTCAGGTACAAGCAGTATTTT
TRBJ1-2	-	TRBV24-1	-	CATSDSLQGDNYGYTF	TGTGCCACCAGTGATTCTCTACAGGGTGATAACTATGGCTACACCTTC
TRBJ1-1	-	TRBV7-2	-	CASSLSMGEFSEAFF	TGTGCCAGCAGCTTGTCGATGGGAGAATTCTCTGAAGCTTTCTTT
TRBJ2-3	few	TRBV27	TRBD1	CASSGYRDRGTDTQYF	TGTGCCAGCAGTGGTTACCGGGACAGGGGCACAGATACGCAGTATTTT
TRBJ1-1	-	TRBV28	-	CATSTGEAFF	TGTGCCACCTCGACAGGAGAAGCTTTCTTT
TRBJ1-6	-	TRBV30	-	CAWSVRRGNSPLHF	TGTGCCTGGAGTGTACGCAGAGGCAATTCACCCCTCCACTTT
TRBJ2-5	-	TRBV5-5	-	CASSFDIPGPQYF	TGTGCCAGCAGCTTTGATATACCAGGGCCACAGTACTTC
TRBJ2-2	-	TRBV29-1	TRBD2	CSVVLAGGYTGELFF	TGCAGCGTTGTGTTAGCGGGAGGCTATACCGGGGAGCTGTTTTTT
TRBJ1-1	-	TRBV28	-	CASSLWGGNTEAFF	TGTGCCAGCAGCCTGTGGGGCGGGAACACTGAAGCTTTCTTT
TRBJ1-5	-	TRBV19	-	CASSSEEGVAAQPQHF	TGTGCCAGTAGTAGCGAAGAAGGGGTGGCGGCTCAGCCCCAGCATTTT
TRBJ1-1	-	TRBV11-2	-	CASSFAVMNTEAFF	TGTGCCAGCAGCTTCGCGGTCATGAACACTGAAGCTTTCTTT